The 16 T cell receptor beta chains below come from one sample, sequenced in a study of regulatory T cells in long-lasting Graves disease. Assembly of TCR beta libraries relied on iRepertoire HTBI primers together with Arm-PCR of CDR3 regions. TCRdb processed the multiplex PCR reads anew with MiXCR; each CDR3 protein has one entry. The table includes 400,000 to 500,000 distinct CDR3 sequences, roughly 21% detected once. Time point in this sample: persistent/refractory GD, antithyroid drugs over 5 years with positive TRAb. From PBMCs, RNA was extracted and then used to make the TCR library. The sequencing used peripheral blood mononuclear cells (PBMCs), collected when the disease was refractory, from a patient treated with antithyroid drugs. The receptors here all came from a female donor with Graves disease.

V gene TRBV7-9 combines with J gene TRBJ2-3, with D possibly being TRBD2 (5 bases). Germline CDR1 is SEHNR and CDR2 is FQNEAQ (reference sequence). The germline V and J ends were trimmed by 1 base and 4 bases, with 6 bases remaining between them. CDR3 length: 13 amino acids. The CDR3 coding sequence is TGTGCCAGCAGCTTAGAGGGAGCAGATACGCAGTATTTT. It translates to CASSLEGADTQYF.

This chain joins TRBV5-1 and TRBJ1-2; D is uncertain. CDR1 and CDR2 (germline): SGHRS, YFSETQ. The length of the CDR3 is 16 residues. The ends were cut back, 0 bases at V and 2 bases at J, with 14 bases in the middle. The CDR3 nucleotides read TGCGCCAGCAGCTTGGATGCAGGCGAGAACAACTATGGCTACACCTTC. It encodes CASSLDAGENNYGYTF.

The V gene is TRBV9, the J gene TRBJ2-3; 7 positions match TRBD1. V trimming: 0 bases; J trimming: 0 bases; junction bases outside the gene matches: 4. The CDR3 is 16 residues long. Per the germline V gene, CDR1 is SGDLS and CDR2 is YYNGEE. CDR3 DNA: TGTGCCAGCAGCGTAGGGGGACAGACTAGCACAGATACGCAGTATTTT. Amino acid sequence: CASSVGGQTSTDTQYF. Full variable domain (remainder filled in from reference TRBV9 and TRBJ2-3): DSGVTQTPKHLITATGQRVTLRCSPRSGDLSVYWYQQSLDQGLQFLIQYYNGEERAKGNILERFSAQQFPDLHSELNLSSLELGDSALYFCASSVGGQTSTDTQYFGPGTRLTVL.

This clonotype was counted only a few times. One end of the junction varies from germline; a read error may be responsible. The chain is built from TRBV12-3 or TRBV12-4 and TRBJ1-3; D is uncertain. The CDR3 is 14 residues long. As DNA, the CDR3 is TGTGCCAGCAGTTTAACTGACTCTGGAGACACCATATATTTT. Its protein product is CASSLTDSGDTIYF.

There are many counts of this clonotype. The DNA of the CDR3 is TGTGCCACCAGTTCGGAACAGGCTAACTATGGCTACACCTTC. This encodes CATSSEQANYGYTF. This sequence joins TRBV24-1 and TRBJ1-2; possibly TRBD1 for D (5 bases). The ends were cut back, 6 bases at V and 0 bases at J, with 10 bases in the middle. The CDR3 consists of 14 residues. Germline V gene data show CDR1 as KGHDR and CDR2 as SFDVKD.

The sample holds many counts of this clonotype. The chain employs TRBV27 and TRBJ2-2, with 9 bases fitting TRBD1. The CDR3 is 14 amino acids. Germline V CDR1 and CDR2: MNHEY, SMNVEV (reference sequence). J lost 5 bases, V lost 5 bases, and 3 bases had no gene match. The CDR3 is CASSTDRGTGELFF. The CDR3 DNA reads TGTGCCAGCAGTACAGACAGGGGGACCGGGGAGCTGTTTTTT.

The chain combines TRBV7-9 with TRBJ2-2, with D unclear. Per germline, CDR1 SEHNR and CDR2 FQNEAQ (reference sequence). This CDR3 has 14 residues. The V and J ends lost 1 base and 6 bases respectively, with 9 bases between them. CDR3 sequence reads: CASSLDWISGELFF. The CDR3 coding sequence is TGTGCCAGCAGCTTAGATTGGATATCCGGGGAGCTGTTTTTT.

In this sample, this clonotype turned up a few times. V gene TRBV5-6 combines with J gene TRBJ2-3; D ambiguous. CDR1 is SGHDT and CDR2 is YYEEEE in the germline V gene. The CDR3 is made up of 12 amino acids. Trimming cost V 4 bases and J 6 bases, with 9 bases left between them. The CDR3 loop is CASSDFRDTQYF. The CDR3 DNA sequence: TGTGCCAGCAGCGACTTTCGGGATACGCAGTATTTT.

This sequence joins TRBV24-1 and TRBJ2-1; D gene uncertain. Germline V lookup: CDR1 KGHDR, CDR2 SFDVKD. This CDR3 region has 13 residues. V was clipped by 4 bases and J by 3 bases, with 6 bases between them. CDR3 residues: CATSDPNYNEQFF. Written as DNA, the CDR3 is TGTGCCACCAGTGACCCCAACTACAATGAGCAGTTCTTC.

This clonotype showed up just a few times. The chain couples TRBV6-1 to TRBJ1-1, with 9 bases lining up with TRBD1. Germline trimming cut 3 bases from V and 5 bases from J; bases unmatched to any gene: 7. Germline-derived CDR1 and CDR2 are MNHNS and SASEGT. This CDR3 contains 15 residues. CDR3 nucleotides: TGTGCCAGCAGTGACTCCGGGACAGGGAGAACTGAAGCTTTCTTT. It translates to CASSDSGTGRTEAFF.

This clonotype was counted ten times or more. The J gene is TRBJ2-2, the V gene TRBV30, with D unresolved. The length of the CDR3 is 14 residues. CDR1 and CDR2 from the germline V gene are GTSNPN and SVGIG (reference sequence). V was clipped by 4 bases and J by 2 bases, with 11 bases between them. The CDR3: CAWKADRNTGELFF. The CDR3 DNA reads as TGTGCCTGGAAGGCGGACCGAAACACCGGGGAGCTGTTTTTT.

This rearrangement joins TRBV9 to TRBJ2-5; D is perhaps TRBD1 (6 bases). Germline CDR1 reads SGDLS; CDR2 reads YYNGEE. The CDR3 is 16 amino acids. The V end lost 0 bases, the J end lost 2 bases, and 14 bases lay between the germline ends. CDR3 in amino acids: CASSVEVGADQETQYF. The CDR3 DNA follows: TGTGCCAGCAGCGTAGAGGTGGGGGCGGATCAAGAGACCCAGTACTTC. The full variable domain, in which reference TRBV9 and TRBJ2-5 provide the parts outside the CDR3, is DSGVTQTPKHLITATGQRVTLRCSPRSGDLSVYWYQQSLDQGLQFLIQYYNGEERAKGNILERFSAQQFPDLHSELNLSSLELGDSALYFCASSVEVGADQETQYFGPGTRLLVL.

Turning to this clonotype: This may be a read error, as it is one base from a much larger clone. The V gene is TRBV25-1, the J gene TRBJ1-1, with 7 bases matching TRBD1. Germline assignment: CDR1 MGHDK and CDR2 SYGVNS. CDR3 length: 14 residues. The trim removed 5 bases at V and 3 bases at J, leaving 6 bases unmatched. The CDR3 nucleotides read TGTGCCAGCAGTCGGAGTGGACAGGACACTGAAGCTTTCTTT. This gives the protein CASSRSGQDTEAFF.

This clonotype was seen many times. V gene TRBV6-5 combines with J gene TRBJ2-2, with TRBD2 matching 13 bases. Germline assignment: CDR1 MNHEY and CDR2 SVGAGI. CDR3 length equals 17 residues. The trim removed 3 bases at V and 2 bases at J, leaving 3 bases unmatched. This chain's CDR3 is CASSYGLAGANTGELFF. CDR3 nucleotides: TGTGCCAGCAGTTATGGACTAGCGGGAGCAAACACCGGGGAGCTGTTTTTT.

The rearrangement joins TRBV4-1 to TRBJ1-5; D perhaps matches TRBD1 (6 bases). Germline values: CDR1 MGHRA, CDR2 YSYEKL. The V end lost 1 base, the J end lost 7 bases, and 11 bases lay between the germline ends. CDR3 length: 14 residues. The CDR3 region has the DNA TGCGCCAGCAGCCAAGTGGGGACAAGGCAGCCCCAGCATTTT. Its translation: CASSQVGTRQPQHF.

In this sample, this clonotype turned up a few times. V and J are TRBV6-1 and TRBJ1-1; D uncertain. V was trimmed by 6 bases and J by 4 bases, leaving 21 bases between them. From germline, CDR1 is MNHNS and CDR2 SASEGT. The CDR3 sequence is 16 residues long. The CDR3 sequence: CASSLYSTPLGTEAFF. For the CDR3, the DNA is TGTGCCAGCAGCCTCTACTCAACACCCTTGGGCACTGAAGCTTTCTTT.